This T cell receptor beta chain was sequenced in a study of CD8+ T cells in alopecia areata. On the study more broadly: Treatment of the treated patients consisted of oral tofacitinib, 5 to 10 mg twice daily. Study-level findings and limits: Normal-skin resident alphabeta T cells also appear among scalp sample sequences.

CDR1 and CDR2 (germline): SQVTM, ANQGSEA. Trimming shortened V by 7 bases and J by 7 bases, and 13 bases separated the two germline ends. The CDR3 runs to 12 residues. PBMCs, the starting material, were the source of sorted CD4+ and CD8+ T cells. Sequencing relied on a cDNA template that was reverse transcribed from extracted RNA. Measured with immunoSEQ multiplex PCR; TCRdb has only the in-frame clones, and not every one. The repertoire has approximately 59,000 clones, 45% to 50% of them found once; the top ten carry about a sixth. Regarding this clone: Its antigen is not known.

This clonotype was sampled from a human donor with alopecia areata. The material was CD8+ T cells sorted from blood, obtained at week 0. The chain couples TRBV29-1 to TRBJ2-2; D not resolved. The CDR3: CSGLSGDGELFF. In DNA form, the CDR3 reads TGCAGCGGGTTGAGTGGGGACGGGGAGCTGTTTTTT.